These 21 T cell receptor beta chains were sequenced from one sample in a study of early T cells in non-severe SARS-CoV-2 infection. Using its own MiXCR run on the 5' RACE reads, TCRdb lists one record per CDR3 protein. In the table there are about 45,000 distinct CDR3 sequences, 10% to 15% of which are singletons. The sample was whole blood. The receptors originated from an adult who was a healthcare worker with PCR-confirmed SARS-CoV-2 infection or an uninfected control (not recorded which).

There are a few counts of this clonotype. V gene TRBV7-8 combines with J gene TRBJ1-1, with D maybe TRBD1 (5 bases). Trimming removed 5 bases from V and 3 bases from J, with 16 bases in between. The V gene's germline CDR1 is SGHVS and CDR2 FQNEAQ. CDR3 length: 15 amino acids. CDR3 region: CASSPRRGKDTEAFF. The CDR3 DNA sequence: TGTGCCAGCAGCCCTAGAAGGGGTAAGGACACTGAAGCTTTCTTT.

In this sample, this clonotype turned up many times. The genes are TRBV28 and TRBJ2-3, with D unresolved. CDR1 is MDHEN, CDR2 SYDVKM, per germline. The V end was cut by 3 bases, the J end by 7 bases, with 8 bases between. The CDR3 runs to 12 residues. CDR3 sequence: CASSFQTNTQYF. The CDR3 DNA reads TGTGCCAGCAGTTTCCAGACAAATACGCAGTATTTT. Together with reference TRBV28 and TRBJ2-3, the CDR3 gives the full variable domain: DVKVTQSSRYLVKRTGEKVFLECVQDMDHENMFWYRQDPGLGLRLIYFSYDVKMKEKGDIPEGYSVSREKKERFSLILESASTNQTSMYLCASSFQTNTQYFGPGTRLTVL.

A remark on this clonotype: A much larger clone lies one base from this, so it may be a read error. This chain joins TRBV7-3 and TRBJ1-1; D is perhaps TRBD1 (6 bases). Germline CDR1 and CDR2: SGHTA and FQGTGA. This CDR3 comprises 13 residues. The CDR3 sequence is CAGSLDRNTEAFF. In DNA, the CDR3 is TGTGCCGGCAGTCTGGACAGGAACACTGAAGCTTTCTTT.

This clonotype was counted ten times or more. The V gene is TRBV20-1, the J gene TRBJ2-1; D might be TRBD2 (5 bases). CDR3 size: 16 residues. Germline CDR1 DFQATT, CDR2 SNEGSKA (reference sequence). Trimming stripped 2 bases from V and 8 bases from J, with 22 bases between. CDR3 bases: TGCAGTGCTAGATGGGCAATCCGAGGGTCCGCGGATGAGCAGTTCTTC. This translates into CSARWAIRGSADEQFF.

This clonotype came up a few times. The chain has TRBV20-1 and TRBJ1-1; maybe TRBD1 (5 bases). The CDR3 consists of 15 residues. Deletions cut 1 base from V and 2 bases from J, with 14 bases between. Germline lookup yields CDR1 DFQATT and CDR2 SNEGSKA (reference sequence). CDR3 nucleotides: TGCAGTGCTAGAGGGGGGTTGGGTTACAACACTGAAGCTTTCTTT. Translating gives CSARGGLGYNTEAFF.

The chain employs TRBV20-1 and TRBJ1-1, with TRBD1 matching over 12 bases. This CDR3 has 13 amino acids. Germline loops: CDR1 DFQATT, CDR2 SNEGSKA (reference sequence). The CDR3 bases are TGCAGCGGGACAGGGGGCTGGCGGACTGAAGCTTTCTTT. It codes for CSGTGGWRTEAFF.

The chain carries TRBV2 and TRBJ1-1; no reliable D call. Looked up from germline, CDR1 is SNHLY and CDR2 is FYNNEI. V was pared by 5 bases and J by 0 bases, with 7 bases between. The CDR3 is 13 residues long. CDR3 in amino acids: CASSKQLNTEAFF. The CDR3 DNA follows: TGTGCCAGCAGTAAACAGTTGAACACTGAAGCTTTCTTT.

This clonotype appeared many times. The chain combines TRBV20-1 with TRBJ2-1, with 7 bases fitting TRBD2. V lost 4 bases and J lost 3; bases outside the gene matches: 18. The CDR3 totals 18 residues. Germline CDR1 DFQATT, CDR2 SNEGSKA (reference sequence). The CDR3 loop reads CSAIFRGQRGGVYNEQFF. The CDR3 DNA sequence: TGCAGTGCTATATTTCGGGGCCAGCGGGGAGGCGTCTACAATGAGCAGTTCTTC.

This clonotype has ten or more counts. The chain links TRBV11-3 to TRBJ2-1; D may match TRBD1 or TRBD2 (5 bases each). Germline V lookup: CDR1 SGHNT, CDR2 YENEEA. This CDR3 has 14 amino acids. Trimming pared 3 bases from V and 4 bases from J, leaving 10 bases between. The CDR3 nucleotides read TGTGCCAGCAGCTTGCCGGGACCATACAATGAGCAGTTCTTC. This encodes CASSLPGPYNEQFF.

The table lists this clonotype with many counts. This rearrangement joins TRBV19 to TRBJ1-5; TRBD1 is a possible D gene (6 bases). CDR1 is LNHDA, CDR2 SQIVND, per germline (reference sequence). Trimming took 4 bases from V and 5 from J, leaving 18 bases between them. CDR3 length: 16 amino acids. Written as DNA, the CDR3 is TGTGCCAGTAGTAGCGCCGCAGGGGCCTCGTATCAGCCCCAGCATTTT. Translating gives CASSSAAGASYQPQHF.

This clonotype was recorded at least ten times. This sequence joins TRBV6-5 and TRBJ2-6; D not certain. Germline CDR1 MNHEY, CDR2 SVGAGI. V lost 6 bases and J lost 0, with 9 bases in between. The CDR3 is 15 residues long. In DNA form, the CDR3 reads TGTGCCAGCAGGTCAGGCCTCTCTGGGGCCAACGTCCTGACTTTC. This gives the protein CASRSGLSGANVLTF.

This clonotype came up many times. The chain recombines TRBV14 with TRBJ2-7, with D possibly TRBD1 on 5 matching bases. CDR3 length: 16 residues. V was clipped by 6 bases and J by 1 base, with 19 bases between them. The V gene's germline CDR1 is SGHDN and CDR2 FVKESK. The DNA for the CDR3 is TGTGCCAGCAGTTACGACCAGGGCTACCAGTCCTACGAGCAGTACTTC. Amino acids: CASSYDQGYQSYEQYF.

The sample holds many counts of this clonotype. The gene calls are TRBV6-1 and TRBJ1-6; D remains unclear. Trimming cost V 0 bases and J 9 bases, with 12 bases left between them. In germline, CDR1 is MNHNS, CDR2 SASEGT. The CDR3 runs to 15 residues. Here the CDR3 reads CASSEAGRGRSPLHF. As DNA, the CDR3 is TGTGCCAGCAGTGAAGCAGGGAGAGGACGTTCACCCCTCCACTTT.

This clonotype was counted between two and nine times. This chain joins TRBV7-9 and TRBJ2-4, with D perhaps matching TRBD1 (6 bases). Trimming took off 5 bases at V and 3 bases at J, with 20 bases between the two ends. CDR1 SEHNR and CDR2 FQNEAQ come from the germline V gene (reference sequence). The CDR3 consists of 17 residues. The DNA for the CDR3 is TGTGCCAGCAGCCGATGGGACATCGGAAAGGACAAAAACATTCAGTACTTC. Amino acids: CASSRWDIGKDKNIQYF.

This clonotype occurred many times. The chain employs TRBV24-1 and TRBJ2-1, with 16 bases lining up with TRBD2. Per germline, CDR1 KGHDR and CDR2 SFDVKD. With 6 bases clipped from V and 8 bases from J, the junction kept 9 bases outside the gene matches. This CDR3 spans 17 amino acids. CDR3 residues: CATSTSGTSGREDEQFF. As DNA, the CDR3 is TGTGCCACCAGTACGTCCGGGACTAGCGGGAGGGAGGATGAGCAGTTCTTC.

This clonotype was recorded many times. The J gene is TRBJ1-5, the V gene TRBV11-2; possibly TRBD1 for D (5 bases). Germline V gene data show CDR1 as SGHAT and CDR2 as FQNNGV. This CDR3 has 14 amino acids. V was pared by 5 bases and J by 8 bases, with 16 bases between. This CDR3 is CASSQGRPSEPQHF. CDR3 in DNA: TGTGCCAGCAGCCAGGGACGGCCTAGTGAGCCCCAGCATTTT.

This clonotype was seen a handful of times. V and J are TRBV6-1 and TRBJ2-7; D unclear. V lost 4 bases to trimming and J lost 3 bases, with 10 bases between them. This CDR3 has 13 residues. CDR1 is MNHNS and CDR2 is SASEGT in the germline V gene. The CDR3 region is CASSAGRFYEQYF. Written as DNA, the CDR3 is TGTGCCAGCAGTGCTGGCAGGTTCTACGAGCAGTACTTC.

This clonotype has more than one count but fewer than ten. This chain links TRBV6-2 or TRBV6-3 with TRBJ1-1; unclear D gene. Germline V gene lookup returns CDR1 MNHEY and CDR2 SVGEGT. This CDR3 spans 14 amino acids. V lost 6 bases and J 4 bases, leaving 15 bases between the germline ends. The CDR3 region is CASSPLGRGTEAFF. The CDR3 nucleotides are TGTGCCAGCAGCCCCCTCGGACGAGGCACTGAAGCTTTCTTT.

V and J are TRBV5-6 and TRBJ2-1, with TRBD2 matching 14 bases. CDR1 is SGHDT, CDR2 YYEEEE, per germline. V lost 3 bases, J lost 7 bases, and 18 bases stayed unmatched. This CDR3 contains 20 residues. The CDR3 DNA follows: TGTGCCAGCAGCTATGACTTTCTGTGGAGACTAGCGGGAGGGAGGAATGAGCAGTTCTTC. Its protein is CASSYDFLWRLAGGRNEQFF.

This clonotype was seen only a few times. V and J are TRBV14 and TRBJ2-1; the D is unclear. This CDR3 region has 14 residues. CDR1 is SGHDN, CDR2 FVKESK, per germline. Trimming pared 4 bases from V and 6 bases from J, leaving 13 bases between. Here the CDR3 reads CASSPTLNINEQFF. The CDR3 DNA reads as TGTGCCAGCAGCCCAACACTTAACATCAATGAGCAGTTCTTC.

The genes are TRBV6-2 or TRBV6-3 and TRBJ1-1, with D tentatively TRBD1 (5 bases). There are 10 residues in the CDR3. The V end lost 6 bases, the J end lost 7 bases, and 6 bases lay between the germline ends. Looked up from germline, CDR1 is MNHEY and CDR2 is SVGEGT. CDR3: CASRGDEAFF. In DNA form, the CDR3 reads TGTGCCAGCAGGGGGGATGAAGCTTTCTTT.